The clone carrying this TCR beta chain was recorded at least ten times. CDR1 is SGHVS, CDR2 FQNEAQ, per germline. The J segment lost 6 bases and the V segment lost 10 bases, leaving 14 bases of the junction unmatched. The CDR3 totals 15 residues. These data originate in a study of T cells in Graves' hyperthyroidism and ophthalmopathy. Fresh peripheral blood, around 10 ml of it, supplied the PBMCs. There were TCR beta CDR3 regions amplified from RNA transcripts. When the TCR CDR3 underwent first-round RT-PCR, the HTBI primer set was used. Each CDR3 protein gets one entry after TCRdb re-called the multiplex PCR reads with MiXCR. The data contain about 620,000 distinct CDR3 sequences, 15% to 20% of them seen just once; the ten biggest clones take up 3% to 4.5%.

The chain combines TRBV7-8 with TRBJ2-1, with 8 bases that match TRBD2. This TCR derives from a woman in her 30s with Graves' hyperthyroidism. The source material was blood. The DNA of the CDR3 is TGTGCCACCTCACGGAGGCGGGAGGTCCTCAATGAGCAGTTCTTC. Protein: CATSRRREVLNEQFF.